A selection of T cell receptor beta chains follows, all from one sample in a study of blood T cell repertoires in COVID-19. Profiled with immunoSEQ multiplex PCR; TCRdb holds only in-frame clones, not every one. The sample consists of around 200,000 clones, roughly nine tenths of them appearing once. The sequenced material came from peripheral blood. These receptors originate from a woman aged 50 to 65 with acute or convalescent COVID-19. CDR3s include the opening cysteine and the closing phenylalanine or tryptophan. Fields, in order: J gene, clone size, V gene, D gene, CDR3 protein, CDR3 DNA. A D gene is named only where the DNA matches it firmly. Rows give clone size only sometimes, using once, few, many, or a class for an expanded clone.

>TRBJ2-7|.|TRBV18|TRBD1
CASSPSQTGVNYEQYF
TGTGCCAGCTCACCGTCCCAAACAGGGGTTAACTACGAGCAGTACTTC
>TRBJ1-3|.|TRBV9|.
CASSVAPLPPGNTIYF
TGTGCCAGCAGCGTAGCCCCCCTACCTCCTGGAAACACCATATATTTT
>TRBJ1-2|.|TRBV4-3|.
CASSQEAGYGYTF
TGCGCCAGCAGCCAAGAAGCGGGGTATGGCTACACCTTC
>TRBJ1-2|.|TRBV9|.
CASSGTGGNGYTF
TGTGCCAGCAGCGGGACGGGAGGAAATGGCTACACCTTC
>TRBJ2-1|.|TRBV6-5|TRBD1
CASSYSSRQGANEQFF
TGTGCCAGCAGTTACTCGAGCAGGCAGGGGGCGAACGAGCAGTTCTTC
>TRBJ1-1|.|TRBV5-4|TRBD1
CASRSTGGNTEAFF
TGTGCCAGCAGATCCACAGGGGGGAACACTGAAGCTTTCTTT
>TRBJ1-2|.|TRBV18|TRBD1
CASSGGTGLEGYTF
TGTGCCAGCTCCGGGGGGACAGGGCTGGAAGGCTACACCTTC
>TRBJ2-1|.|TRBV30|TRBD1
CAWSGTGVSYNEQFF
TGTGCCTGGAGTGGGACAGGGGTATCCTACAATGAGCAGTTCTTC
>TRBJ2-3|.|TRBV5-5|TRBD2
CASKSSGTGTDTQYF
TGTGCCAGCAAAAGTAGCGGGACCGGCACAGATACGCAGTATTTT
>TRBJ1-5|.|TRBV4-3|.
CASSPQANQPQHF
TGCGCCAGCAGCCCGCAAGCCAATCAGCCCCAGCATTTT
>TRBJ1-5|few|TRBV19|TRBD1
CASRDRENQPQHF
TGTGCCAGCCGGGACAGGGAAAATCAGCCCCAGCATTTT
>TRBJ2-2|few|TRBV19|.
CASSMRDTGELFF
TGTGCCAGTAGTATGAGGGACACCGGGGAGCTGTTTTTT
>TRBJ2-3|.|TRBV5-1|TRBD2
CASMDGTSGKTQYF
TGCGCCAGCATGGACGGGACTAGCGGGAAAACGCAGTATTTT
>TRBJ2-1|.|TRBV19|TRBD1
CASSGGYEQFF
TGTGCCAGCTCAGGGGGCTATGAGCAGTTCTTC
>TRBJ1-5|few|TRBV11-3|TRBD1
CASSQGTGYQPQHF
TGTGCCAGCAGCCAAGGGACAGGGTACCAGCCCCAGCATTTT
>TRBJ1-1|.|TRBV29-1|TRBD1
CLGTVNTEAFF
TGCTTAGGGACAGTGAACACTGAAGCTTTCTTT
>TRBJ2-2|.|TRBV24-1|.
CATSDGAAGSLPTGELFF
TGTGCCACCAGTGATGGGGCCGCCGGGTCTCTACCTACCGGGGAGCTGTTTTTT
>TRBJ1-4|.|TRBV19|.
CASSIDPRATELFF
TGTGCCAGTAGTATAGATCCGAGGGCGACGGAACTGTTTTTT
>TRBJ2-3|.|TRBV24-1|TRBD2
CATSGTTQAGGVDTQYF
TGTGCCACCAGTGGAACTACCCAAGCGGGGGGGGTGGATACGCAGTATTTT
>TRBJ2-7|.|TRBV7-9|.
CASSLADEQYF
TGTGCCAGCAGCTTAGCCGACGAGCAGTACTTC
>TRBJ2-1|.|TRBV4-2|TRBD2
CASSQVGGGASYNEQFF
TGTGCCAGCAGCCAAGTCGGCGGGGGGGCCTCCTACAATGAGCAGTTCTTC
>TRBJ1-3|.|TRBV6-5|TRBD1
CASTRDRVGNTIYF
TGTGCCAGTACCCGGGACAGGGTTGGAAACACCATATATTTT
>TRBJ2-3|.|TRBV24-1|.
CATSDLAGITDTQYF
TGTGCCACCAGTGATTTGGCAGGGATCACAGATACGCAGTATTTT
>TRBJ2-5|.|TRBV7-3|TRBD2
CASSLGGSGGPETQYF
TGTGCCAGCAGCTTAGGTGGTAGCGGGGGGCCAGAGACCCAGTACTTC
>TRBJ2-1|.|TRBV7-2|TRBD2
CASSLWRSSGGRGNEQFF
TGTGCCAGCAGCTTATGGCGGTCTAGCGGGGGCCGGGGGAATGAGCAGTTCTTC
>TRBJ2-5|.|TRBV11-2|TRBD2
CASNLPSGSGTQYF
TGTGCCAGCAACCTCCCTAGCGGGAGTGGGACCCAGTACTTC
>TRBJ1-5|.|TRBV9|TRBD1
CASSATGGIQPQHF
TGTGCCAGCAGCGCGACAGGGGGGATTCAGCCCCAGCATTTT
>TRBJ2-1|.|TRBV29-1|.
CSVGAGKTKSNEQFF
TGCAGCGTTGGGGCAGGGAAAACCAAGTCCAATGAGCAGTTCTTC